The TCR beta chain described here comes from a study of shared clonotypes between healthy human individuals. Overall study context: A donor's plate count was three for CD4 naive and three for CD4 memory; CD8 naive had two and CD8 memory one.

Turning to this clone: Its antigen is undetermined.

Naive CD8 cells, CD45RO-negative and positively selected for CCR7, excluded terminally differentiated effector memory CD45RA+ cells. V shed 4 bases, J shed 5 bases, and the junction held 15 bases outside the gene matches. The CDR3 consists of 17 residues. Germline-derived CDR1 and CDR2 are SGHRS and YFSETQ. Points from the study as a whole: Roughly 5.3% of naive CD4 clonotypes were common to a handful of donors. Compared with memory subsets, naive subsets generally had larger estimated richness.

The assay used deep level. Measured with immunoSEQ multiplex PCR; TCRdb has only the in-frame clones, and not every one. The sample carries 2 million or so clones, less than 95% recorded once. The receptor's source is a man between 18 and 35 years old in good health. Sequencing input: naive CD8+ T cells sorted from blood. J is TRBJ2-1 and V is TRBV5-1, with 7 bases lining up with TRBD2. This CDR3 is CASSRYPAGISNNEQFF. CDR3 in DNA: TGCGCCAGCAGCCGGTACCCAGCGGGGATATCCAACAATGAGCAGTTCTTC.